The sample holds many counts of the clone carrying this TCR beta chain. The antigen remains undetermined. Germline CDR1 reads SEHNR; CDR2 reads FQNEAQ (reference sequence). V lost 4 bases to trimming and J lost 2 bases; unmatched junction nucleotides: 5. This CDR3 region has 14 residues. RNA transcripts yielded amplified TCR beta CDR3 regions. The TCR CDR3 was amplified in a first-round RT-PCR using the HTBI primer set. Each CDR3 protein is one row after TCRdb ran MiXCR on the multiplex PCR reads. The sample records about 700,000 distinct CDR3 sequences, around 15% being singletons. This entry is derived from a study of T cells in Graves' hyperthyroidism and ophthalmopathy. Fresh peripheral blood, around 11 ml of it, supplied the PBMCs. Study conclusions and caveats: Clonotypes that were expanded in thyroid above 0.001 mostly appeared in blood too.

Material: blood. The TCR comes from a woman aged 18-29 years with Graves' hyperthyroidism. The rearrangement joins TRBV7-9 to TRBJ2-7, with 7 bases matching TRBD1. CDR3 nucleotides: TGTGCCAGCAGCTATCCGGGACAGACCTACGAGCAGTACTTC. It yields the protein CASSYPGQTYEQYF.